Listed below are T cell receptor beta chains from one sample, sequenced in a study of blood T cell repertoires in COVID-19. TCRdb's copy holds only in-frame clones and misses some; the assay was immunoSEQ multiplex PCR. The profile shows roughly 56,000 clones, around 81% of them singletons. Sequenced sample: peripheral blood. The receptor set was obtained from a man in his sixties or seventies with acute or convalescent COVID-19. CDR3s include the opening cysteine and the closing phenylalanine or tryptophan. Fields, in order: V gene, D gene, J gene, clone size, CDR3 DNA, CDR3 protein. The D gene is left open where the match is weak. Clone size is not always given. Where it is, it says once, few, many or a class for expanded clones.

V: TRBV6-1
D: -
J: TRBJ1-3
size: -
DNA: TGTGCCAGCAGTGCGGGACTGAACCACCTTAGGAACACCATATATTTT
CDR3: CASSAGLNHLRNTIYF

V: TRBV11-2
D: -
J: TRBJ2-3
size: few
DNA: TGTGCCAGCAGCTTAGGTCGGACGGGGGGCGCAGATACGCAGTATTTT
CDR3: CASSLGRTGGADTQYF

V: TRBV18
D: TRBD1
J: TRBJ1-2
size: -
DNA: TGTGCCAGCTCCCCTATTACAGGGGGCAATGGCTACACCTTC
CDR3: CASSPITGGNGYTF

V: TRBV9
D: TRBD2
J: TRBJ2-2
size: -
DNA: TGTGCCAGCAGCCCCCGGGGGGACGGGAACACCGGGGAGCTGTTTTTT
CDR3: CASSPRGDGNTGELFF

V: TRBV24-1
D: TRBD2
J: TRBJ2-1
size: -
DNA: TGTGCCACCAGTGACCGTCCCGGGACTAGCGGGGGGACCCACAATGAGCAGTTCTTC
CDR3: CATSDRPGTSGGTHNEQFF

V: TRBV6-1
D: -
J: TRBJ1-1
size: -
DNA: TGTGCCAGCAGTGAAACAGGGAACACTGAAGCTTTCTTT
CDR3: CASSETGNTEAFF

V: TRBV19
D: TRBD1
J: TRBJ1-2
size: -
DNA: TGTGCCAGTAGTTCCTGGACAGGGGACTACACCTTC
CDR3: CASSSWTGDYTF

V: TRBV10-3
D: -
J: TRBJ2-5
size: -
DNA: TGTGCCATCAGTGGCCCCAGGGATCAAGAGACCCAGTACTTC
CDR3: CAISGPRDQETQYF

V: TRBV7-9
D: -
J: TRBJ1-5
size: -
DNA: TGTGCCAGCAGCCGTGGGAGTCAGCCCCAGCATTTT
CDR3: CASSRGSQPQHF

V: TRBV5-1
D: TRBD1
J: TRBJ1-2
size: -
DNA: TGCGCCAGCAGCCTGGGGACAGCTAACTATGGCTACACCTTC
CDR3: CASSLGTANYGYTF

V: TRBV10-2
D: -
J: TRBJ2-1
size: -
DNA: TGCGCCAGCAAGCTCCGGGGTTATGAGCAGTTCTTC
CDR3: CASKLRGYEQFF

V: TRBV29-1
D: TRBD1
J: TRBJ1-1
size: -
DNA: TGCAGCGCGTCGACAGGGACGAACACTGAAGCTTTCTTT
CDR3: CSASTGTNTEAFF

V: TRBV5-6
D: -
J: TRBJ1-5
size: -
DNA: TGTGCCAGCAGCTACCGACAGGCACTCAATCAGCCCCAGCATTTT
CDR3: CASSYRQALNQPQHF

V: TRBV3-1/TRBV3-2
D: -
J: TRBJ1-6
size: once
DNA: TGTGCCAGCAGCCAGGGGGAGGCTTCACCCCTCCACTTT
CDR3: CASSQGEASPLHF

V: TRBV7-2
D: -
J: TRBJ2-3
size: -
DNA: TGTGCCAGCAGCTTAGACGGTCGCTCGGATACGCAGTATTTT
CDR3: CASSLDGRSDTQYF

V: TRBV5-1
D: TRBD1
J: TRBJ1-1
size: -
DNA: TGCGCCAGCAGCTTGGAGGGGGCGGCTTTCTTT
CDR3: CASSLEGAAFF

V: TRBV24-1
D: TRBD1
J: TRBJ2-1
size: -
DNA: TGTGCCACCAGTGCCCGGGACAGTGAGCAGTTCTTC
CDR3: CATSARDSEQFF

V: TRBV4-1
D: TRBD1
J: TRBJ1-2
size: -
DNA: TGCGCCAGCAGCCAAGGAGGGGGCTTGAGTTATGGCTACACCTTC
CDR3: CASSQGGGLSYGYTF

V: TRBV28
D: TRBD1
J: TRBJ1-1
size: -
DNA: TGTGCCAGCAGTTTATCTGACAGGGGGCGAGTAGCTTTCTTT
CDR3: CASSLSDRGRVAFF

V: TRBV5-1
D: TRBD1
J: TRBJ2-4
size: -
DNA: TGCGCCAGCAGCTTGGAAGCGGGCTTTTGGGGACAGGGACTGGGGGGCAAAAACATTCAGTACTTC
CDR3: CASSLEAGFWGQGLGGKNIQYF

V: TRBV6-5
D: -
J: TRBJ1-1
size: few
DNA: TGTGCCAGCAGTTACAACAGGAACACTGAAGCTTTCTTT
CDR3: CASSYNRNTEAFF

V: TRBV2
D: TRBD1
J: TRBJ2-5
size: -
DNA: TGTGCCAGCAGTGAAGCGTCCGGGACAGGCGCCCGGTACTTC
CDR3: CASSEASGTGARYF

V: TRBV19
D: -
J: TRBJ2-3
size: -
DNA: TGTGCCAGTAGTCAACAGGGGAACGGGGGAGATACGCAGTATTTT
CDR3: CASSQQGNGGDTQYF

V: TRBV2
D: -
J: TRBJ2-7
size: -
DNA: TGTGCCAGCAGTGAAAGGGTTGCAGGGCTCGACGAGCAGTACTTC
CDR3: CASSERVAGLDEQYF

V: TRBV6-5
D: -
J: TRBJ1-4
size: -
DNA: TGTGCCAGCAGACTACACAGGGCCGGAGTCGAAAAACTGTTTTTT
CDR3: CASRLHRAGVEKLFF

V: TRBV3-1/TRBV3-2
D: TRBD1
J: TRBJ1-2
size: once
DNA: TGTGCCAGCAGCCCAAGGGACAGACAAAACTATGGCTACACCTTC
CDR3: CASSPRDRQNYGYTF

V: TRBV10-1
D: -
J: TRBJ2-2
size: few
DNA: TGCGCCAGCAGTGATGGGACTGTCAACACCGGGGAGCTGTTTTTT
CDR3: CASSDGTVNTGELFF

V: TRBV5-6
D: -
J: TRBJ1-1
size: -
DNA: TGTGCCAGCACCCGAGGAATGAACACTGAAGCTTTCTTT
CDR3: CASTRGMNTEAFF

V: TRBV10-3
D: -
J: TRBJ2-3
size: -
DNA: TGTGCCATCAGTGTGAGTACGCCAGATACGCAGTATTTT
CDR3: CAISVSTPDTQYF

V: TRBV4-1
D: -
J: TRBJ1-4
size: -
DNA: TGCGCCAGCAGCGAGAGATCAGGGTTTAATGAAAAACTGTTTTTT
CDR3: CASSERSGFNEKLFF

V: TRBV5-1
D: -
J: TRBJ1-1
size: -
DNA: TGCGCCAGCAGCCTCTATGGCGGGGGAATGAACACTGAAGCTTTCTTT
CDR3: CASSLYGGGMNTEAFF

V: TRBV6-1
D: -
J: TRBJ2-7
size: -
DNA: TGTGCCAGCAGTGAACAGGGGCGGGAGCAGTACTTC
CDR3: CASSEQGREQYF

V: TRBV11-2
D: TRBD1
J: TRBJ1-1
size: -
DNA: TGTGCCAGCAGCTTACAAGGGACAGGCTTGAACACTGAAGCTTTCTTT
CDR3: CASSLQGTGLNTEAFF

V: TRBV7-7
D: -
J: TRBJ2-2
size: -
DNA: TGTGCTAGCAGCCCACAGGGTTTAGAAACCGGGGAGCTGTTTTTT
CDR3: CASSPQGLETGELFF

V: TRBV11-3
D: TRBD1
J: TRBJ1-3
size: -
DNA: TGTGCCAGCAGCGCCAATCCGGGACAGGGAAACACCATATATTTT
CDR3: CASSANPGQGNTIYF

V: TRBV6-5
D: -
J: TRBJ1-2
size: -
DNA: TGTGCCAGCAGGGCAGGGGACGGGTATGGCTACACCTTC
CDR3: CASRAGDGYGYTF

V: TRBV3-1/TRBV3-2
D: -
J: TRBJ1-5
size: -
DNA: TGTGCCAGCAGCCAAGATAGGGGGGGGGTTCAGCCCCAGCATTTT
CDR3: CASSQDRGGVQPQHF

V: TRBV2
D: TRBD1
J: TRBJ2-5
size: -
DNA: TGTGCCATTCAAGGAAGGACAGGGCAAGAGACCCAGTACTTC
CDR3: CAIQGRTGQETQYF

V: TRBV6-5
D: -
J: TRBJ1-4
size: -
DNA: TGTGCCAGCAGTCTGGGGGGGACCGAAAAACTGTTTTTT
CDR3: CASSLGGTEKLFF

V: TRBV5-1
D: TRBD1
J: TRBJ1-1
size: few
DNA: TGCGCCAGCAACAAACAGGGGACGAACACTGAAGCTTTCTTT
CDR3: CASNKQGTNTEAFF

V: TRBV6-5
D: -
J: TRBJ2-1
size: -
DNA: TGTGCCAGCAGTTACTCCCCCGGGGGGCTGTACAATGAGCAGTTCTTC
CDR3: CASSYSPGGLYNEQFF

V: TRBV7-9
D: TRBD1
J: TRBJ2-1
size: -
DNA: TGTGCCAGCAGCTTAGCGCAAGGACAGGATATCAATGAGCAGTTCTTC
CDR3: CASSLAQGQDINEQFF